The 6 T cell receptor beta chains listed next were all sequenced from one sample in a study of cytomegalovirus exposure and HLA in healthy donors. It was with 60 Vbeta and 13 Jbeta primers that the PCR ran. TCRdb's table, derived via immunoSEQ multiplex PCR, lists solely in-frame clones and lacks some. The sample lists roughly 160,000 clones, over 75% seen once, with roughly 4.2% in the top ten. The sequenced sample consisted of PBMCs. Receptors originate from a man aged 35-49 years in good health and CMV-seronegative.

The chain uses TRBV18 and TRBJ2-6; D is unclear. The V end lost 1 base, the J end lost 0 bases, and 7 bases lay between the germline ends. CDR3 length equals 16 residues. The germline CDR1 and CDR2 sequences are KGHSH and LQKENI. CDR3 sequence reads: CASSPQERSGANVLTF. CDR3 nucleotides: TGTGCCAGCTCACCACAGGAGCGCTCTGGGGCCAACGTCCTGACTTTC.

This clone was counted a single time. Written as DNA, the CDR3 is TGTGCCAGCAGCTTAGCGACCGGGAAGAACTATGGCTACACCTTC. Translating it yields CASSLATGKNYGYTF. The rearrangement joins TRBV11-1 to TRBJ1-2; D is undetermined. Germline CDR1 SGHAT, CDR2 FQDESV (reference sequence). V was cut by 0 bases and J by 2 bases, with 10 bases left in between. This CDR3 has 15 amino acids.

The chain carries TRBV6-5 and TRBJ2-7; TRBD2 agrees at 7 bases. The CDR3 is 13 amino acids. Germline assignment: CDR1 MNHEY and CDR2 SVGAGI. V trimming: 6 bases; J trimming: 5 bases; junction bases outside the gene matches: 7. CDR3 sequence: CASRGLHGDEQYF. CDR3 DNA: TGTGCCAGCAGGGGACTACACGGAGACGAGCAGTACTTC.

Written as DNA, the CDR3 is TGTGCCAGCAGCGGGGGATCACCCCTTCAGTACTTC. Amino acids: CASSGGSPLQYF. The V gene is TRBV2, the J gene TRBJ2-7, with D possibly matching TRBD2 (6 bases). The CDR3 totals 12 residues. Germline V gene sequence: CDR1 SNHLY, CDR2 FYNNEI. V lost 6 bases to trimming and J lost 10 bases, with 16 bases between them. The entire variable domain, with the rest obtained from reference TRBV2 and TRBJ2-7, is as follows: EPEVTQTPSHQVTQMGQEVILRCVPISNHLYFYWYRQILGQKVEFLVSFYNNEISEKSEIFDDQFSVERPDGSNFTLKIRSTKLEDSAMYFCASSGGSPLQYFGPGTRLTVT.

This chain connects TRBV7-3 to TRBJ2-3, with 11 bases that match TRBD2. This CDR3 contains 14 residues. After removal of 5 bases from V and 5 bases from J, the junction contained 3 bases not matched to a gene. In germline, CDR1 is SGHTA, CDR2 FQGTGA. The CDR3 bases are TGTGCCAGCAGCCCGGGACTAGCGGAAGATACGCAGTATTTT. Protein sequence: CASSPGLAEDTQYF.

The chain is built from TRBV5-1 and TRBJ1-4, with D possibly matching TRBD1 (6 bases). With 5 bases removed from V and 8 bases from J, the gap between germline ends came to 16 bases. The CDR3 is made up of 14 amino acids. Germline V CDR1 and CDR2: SGHRS, YFSETQ. CDR3 sequence: CASRSTGELEKLFF. For the CDR3, the DNA is TGCGCCAGCAGGTCGACAGGTGAATTGGAAAAACTGTTTTTT.